A single sample is the source of the 4 T cell receptor beta chains below, sequenced in a study of tissue T cells after allogeneic stem cell transplantation. Time point in this sample: mouse harvest day 7 after allogeneic transplant. Each mouse received 10^7 T-cell-depleted marrow cells plus 10^6 splenic CD5+ T cells by tail vein. The assay was immunoSEQ multiplex PCR, and TCRdb's table has in-frame clones only and misses some. This table has about 9,000 clones, 45% appearing once. Input material: gut tissue. The receptors were sampled from a female BALB/c mouse given C57BL/6 T cells with graft-versus-host disease after an allogeneic hematopoietic cell transplant.

This clone ranks as medium-sized. Gene and germline names: mouse. With the read ending 1 residue before the CDR3 end, the germline J gene is used to fill in that end. The chain combines TRBV26 with TRBJ1-2; D may be TRBD1 (5 bases). Trimming stripped 6 bases from V and 0 bases from J, with 11 bases between. There are 14 residues in the CDR3. The germline gives CDR1 KGHPV, CDR2 FQNQEV (reference sequence). CDR3 bases read: TGTGCCAGCAGACCAGGGAAAACAAACTCCGACTACACC. Amino acid sequence: CASRPGKTNSDYT. The full CDR3 protein reads CASRPGKTNSDYTF.

This clone turned up a few times. The gene names here belong to mouse. With the read ending 1 residue before the CDR3 end, the germline J gene is used to fill in that end. The genes are TRBV23 and TRBJ2-1; TRBD2 is the table's D call, not checked against the DNA. This CDR3 region has 15 residues. The V gene's germline CDR1 is KGHTA and CDR2 FQNQQP. The part of the CDR3 DNA that was read is TGCTCCAGCAGCCGACTGGGGTCTAACTATGCTGAGCAGTTC. Protein product: CSSSRLGSNYAEQF. The whole CDR3 is CSSSRLGSNYAEQFF.

By share of the sample, this clone is medium-sized (0.01 to 0.1%). Gene names are mouse gene names. The CDR3 end falls 1 residue outside the read, so it is completed with the germline J gene. This sequence joins TRBV26 and TRBJ1-4, with unresolved D. The CDR3 sequence is 14 residues long. V was shortened by 3 bases and J by 1 base, with 6 bases between the two germline ends. Germline V gene data show CDR1 as KGHPV and CDR2 as FQNQEV (reference sequence). The CDR3 DNA, read in part, is TGTGCCAGCAGTCTAGGGTCTTCCAACGAAAGATTATTT. This encodes CASSLGSSNERLF. The CDR3 in its entirety is CASSLGSSNERLFF. Using reference TRBV26 and TRBJ1-4 for the parts outside the CDR3, the full variable domain is NSKVIQTPRYLVKGQGQKAKMRCIPEKGHPVVFWYQQNKNNEFKFLINFQNQEVLQQIDMTEKRFSAECPSNSPCSLEIQSSEAGDSALYLCASSLGSSNERLFFGHGTKLSVL.

This clone showed up just a few times. Mouse germline and gene names are used. The sequence runs out 1 residue before the end of the CDR3; the remainder is reconstructed from the germline J gene. V gene TRBV26 combines with J gene TRBJ2-7; 9 nucleotides line up with TRBD2. CDR1 and CDR2 from the germline V gene are KGHPV and FQNQEV (reference sequence). The V segment lost 5 bases and the J segment 8 bases; nucleotides outside the gene matches: 4. CDR3 size: 12 residues. CDR3 bases read: TGTGCCAGCAGTTCCCTGGGGGGGAAACAGTAC. It is translated as CASSSLGGKQY. The full CDR3 reads CASSSLGGKQYF.